This TCR beta chain was captured by sequencing in a study of immune evolution from preneoplasia to lung adenocarcinoma. General study results and limits: Clonality was highest in normal lung, lower in later-stage lesions apparently. Normal lung had the highest top T cell clone frequencies.

Between the mid-2010s and the late 2010s, patients underwent resection in Japan or China. Histologic diagnosis was independently verified by two lung pathologists. CDR1 is MDHEN, CDR2 SYDVKM, per germline. V dropped 8 bases and J dropped 2 bases, with 16 bases sitting between them. This CDR3 has 14 residues. For this clone: Its target is not known.

Sequencing was performed with immunoSEQ multiplex PCR; in TCRdb, only in-frame clones are kept and a portion is missing. Here the sample spans a few thousand clones, 79% being singletons. The rearrangement uses TRBV28 and TRBJ2-7; possibly TRBD1 for D (6 bases). The clonotype comes from a person between 35 and 59 years old with lung adenocarcinoma. Some clones in this sample may be carry-over from other donors' samples. Sequencing used FFPE invasive lung adenocarcinoma tissue. The CDR3 spells CASCKGQLAYEQYF. DNA for the CDR3: TGTGCCAGCTGTAAAGGACAGTTGGCCTACGAGCAGTACTTC. Full variable domain (outside the CDR3, taken from reference TRBV28 and TRBJ2-7): DVKVTQSSRYLVKRTGEKVFLECVQDMDHENMFWYRQDPGLGLRLIYFSYDVKMKEKGDIPEGYSVSREKKERFSLILESASTNQTSMYLCASCKGQLAYEQYFGPGTRLTVT.